Listed here is a single TCR beta chain. What this receptor recognizes is not known. No base quality values were provided; no much bigger clone lies one nucleotide off. The record originates from a study of shared clonotypes between healthy human individuals (dated by TCRdb to 2018 to 2021). Broadly, across the study: Three men and two women, aged 18 to 49 years, made up the cohort. For each donor, CD4 naive and CD4 memory were each given three plates, CD8 naive was given two plates, and CD8 memory was given one plate. Between about 0.8 and 8.9 billion PBMCs per donor were obtained by leukapheresis. To increase sequencing depth and limit assay-specific biases, different laboratories used diverse techniques to prepare libraries and sequence TCR repertoires. The study deeply sequenced blood TCR repertoires of about 5 healthy adults to estimate repertoire size and the extent of clonotype sharing between individuals.

Healthy HIV-negative adults with no recently reported acute infections or vaccinations were included as donors. Only Caucasian adults living in Nashville, Tennessee, USA were represented among the donors. Magnetic negative selection was used to enrich CD4+ T cells, after which naive cells were positively selected on CD45RA and the negative fraction became the memory subset. Blood was obtained by leukapheresis, after which PBMCs were separated by Ficoll-Histopaque density gradient centrifugation and cryopreserved in liquid nitrogen vapor phase. Analytical flow cytometry was used to check the purity and quantity of each magnetically sorted T cell population. Genomic DNA was isolated from each sorted fraction and quantified by UV absorbance on a Nanodrop 2000c. Overall results and qualifications from the work: Compared with non-shared clonotypes, clonotypes shared by all four sorted-subset donors had higher generation probabilities. Rarefaction of sorted-subset datasets indicated incomplete sequencing despite the large sequencing depth. Across a handful of donors, approximately 5% of naive CD4, more than 3% of naive CD8, about 2.3% of memory CD4, and approximately 0.4% of memory CD8 clonotypes were shared. Sampling was restricted to blood, and TCR repertoires in tissue are likely to differ from TCR repertoires in blood. Pairwise subsampling led to the expectation that sequencing depth would affect the degree of clonotype sharing among donors. Naive subsets generally had larger estimated clonotype richness than memory subsets did. The small number of donors limited the genetic and exposure-history diversity represented.

The CDR3 holds 14 amino acids from the cysteine to the phenylalanine. Only the CDR3 portion is preserved as DNA: 42 bases, with reading frame beginning at the first base. V is reduced by 1 base and J by 6 bases, leaving a spacing of 13 bases between them. Based on the germline V gene, the CDR1 and CDR2 sequences are SGHAT and FQNNGV. Using the deep immunoSEQ assay, TCR CDR3 regions were amplified from genomic DNA by multiplex PCR. Extracted genomic DNA from each cell subset was distributed evenly across all wells of several immunoSEQ 96-well plates, and each plate was treated as a replicate. For sorted subsets, 200 to 250 ng of genomic DNA, equivalent to around 31,000 T cell genomes, went into each replicate PCR. Purified libraries were quantified with a Qubit 3.0 fluorometer, sized on a Bioanalyzer 2100, and re-quantified with the KAPA Library Quantification kit. Each immunoSEQ 96-well plate was sequenced on its own single-read 150-cycle Illumina NextSeq 550 flow cell. Processing in the source paper ran as follows. Because only junctional sequences without quality scores were contained in the immunoSEQ output, filtering matching that applied to full-length reads could not be performed. To assign V/J genes and CDR3, sequences were annotated against IMGT germline references using PyIR, a Python wrapper for IgBLAST v1.9. Any read was removed if the V/J assignment was weak (E-value above 1e-6), the CDR3 was missing, or the read contained stop codons, out-of-frame junctions, or ambiguous translated residues. V3J clonotypes were defined as sequences sharing an identical inferred V gene, J gene, and CDR3 amino acid sequence. The percentage overlap between two repertoires was calculated by dividing the number of shared unique clonotypes by the size of the smaller repertoire. Three approaches were used to assess repertoire richness: RTK rarefaction, the Chao1 estimator, and Recon v2.1 estimates of unobserved clonotypes. Generation probabilities were computed with OLGA for all TCRbeta clonotypes obtained by the gDNA method from several donors. The source is immuneACCESS, and TCRdb retained only in-frame sequences with V and J called. Part of the clones is not carried over; for the studies checked, unresolved V genes explain less than half of this, and the remainder is unexplained. The D gene and trimming were derived from the DNA, and the V and J assignments and clone size from that table. The sample table lists around 700,000 clones, 74% of them with a count of one. The top ten constitute approximately 1.6% of the sample.

The clonotype originates from a woman in her 30s in good health. The rearranged chain carries TRBV11-2 and TRBJ2-7; TRBD2 is a possible D gene, resting on 5 matching bases. What was sequenced was memory CD4+ T cells sorted from blood. The sample's cell subset or site, from its label and the paper: CD45RA-negative fraction. In nucleotides, the sequence is TGTGCCAGCAGCTTAGCTGTAATAGCGTTCGAGCAGTACTTC. It translates as CASSLAVIAFEQYF.